The present TCR beta chain was sequenced within a study of cytomegalovirus exposure and HLA in healthy donors. General study findings and limits: Analysis was carried out at a later point, and it linked a missense DCLRE1C variant to TCR beta V- and J-gene trimming.

On this clone itself: Its antigen is undetermined.

The PCR ran on 60 Vbeta and 13 Jbeta primers. Assay used: immunoSEQ multiplex PCR; TCRdb lists only in-frame clones, some missing. The sample lists about 140,000 clones; around 80% were seen once. The clonotype originates from a woman in her 30s in good health and CMV-seronegative. Input material: PBMCs.

Here the CDR3 DNA reads TGTGCCAGCAGCTACCGGCGGGGATCTGGGGCCAACGTCCTGACTTTC. Its protein product is CASSYRRGSGANVLTF. The rearrangement uses TRBV7-9 and TRBJ2-6; perhaps TRBD2 as D (6 bases). Trimming took off 4 bases at V and 1 base at J, with 11 bases between the two ends. The CDR3 length is 16 residues. Per the germline V gene, CDR1 is SEHNR and CDR2 is FQNEAQ (reference sequence).